The 23 T cell receptor beta chains in this list originate from one sample, sequenced in a study of blood T cell repertoires in COVID-19. TCRdb's table, derived via immunoSEQ multiplex PCR, lists solely in-frame clones and lacks some. The data show about 300,000 clones, 75% to 90% seen once. Material for sequencing was peripheral blood. Receptor source: a man aged 40-50 years with acute or convalescent COVID-19.

The table lists this clone with a few counts. V is TRBV5-1 and J is TRBJ2-7; TRBD1 is a possible D gene (5 bases). The CDR3 covers 13 residues. The V end was cut by 4 bases, the J end by 3 bases, with 11 bases between. Germline V lookup: CDR1 SGHRS, CDR2 YFSETQ. CDR3 DNA: TGCGCCAGCAGCACGACAGTCTACTACGAGCAGTACTTC. Translating it yields CASSTTVYYEQYF.

The chain is built from TRBV4-2 and TRBJ1-6, with D hard to call. The CDR3 length is 18 residues. V shed 0 bases and J shed 0 bases, with 12 bases lying between them. In germline, CDR1 is LGHNA, CDR2 YNFKEQ. The CDR3 DNA is TGTGCCAGCAGCCAAGATCAACTCCGGAGCTCCTATAATTCACCCCTCCACTTT. This encodes CASSQDQLRSSYNSPLHF.

CDR3 nucleotide sequence: TGCGCCAGCAGCTTGGTAGGGGGCGGGAGGGGTAATTCACCCCTCCACTTT. Translated, it gives CASSLVGGGRGNSPLHF. The chain carries TRBV5-1 and TRBJ1-6; 7 bases match TRBD1. Germline assignment: CDR1 SGHRS and CDR2 YFSETQ. Trimming at V came to 0 bases and at J to 6 bases, leaving 9 bases not matched to a gene. This CDR3 is 17 amino acids long.

The rearrangement joins TRBV5-1 to TRBJ1-1; TRBD1 matches 7 bases. Germline V CDR1 and CDR2: SGHRS, YFSETQ. This CDR3 region has 17 residues. J gave up 1 base and V 3 bases, and 12 bases lay outside the gene matches. CDR3 in amino acids: CASSSTVGAGGNTEAFF. CDR3 in DNA: TGCGCCAGCAGCTCGACCGTGGGGGCAGGGGGGAACACTGAAGCTTTCTTT.

Only one count was recorded for this clone. The chain has TRBV11-2 and TRBJ1-2; no clear D. CDR1 and CDR2 (germline): SGHAT, FQNNGV. CDR3 length equals 13 residues. The ends were cut back, 2 bases at V and 1 base at J, with 5 bases in the middle. CDR3 sequence: CASSLISNYGYTF. The CDR3 DNA follows: TGTGCCAGCAGCTTAATCAGTAACTATGGCTACACCTTC.

This rearrangement joins TRBV5-1 to TRBJ1-1; D possibly corresponds to TRBD1 (5 bases). Germline assignment: CDR1 SGHRS and CDR2 YFSETQ. The CDR3 length is 14 residues. Trimming removed 0 bases from V and 5 bases from J, with 11 bases in between. CDR3 residues: CASSLASGGTEAFF. Here the CDR3 DNA reads TGCGCCAGCAGCTTGGCCAGTGGGGGGACTGAAGCTTTCTTT.

The chain couples TRBV25-1 to TRBJ1-1; 7 nucleotides align to TRBD1. Germline trimming cut 10 bases from V and 6 bases from J; bases unmatched to any gene: 11. The CDR3 has 13 amino acids. CDR1 MGHDK and CDR2 SYGVNS come from the germline V gene. CDR3 protein: CATRDREEPEAFF. In DNA, the CDR3 is TGTGCCACTCGAGACAGGGAGGAACCTGAAGCTTTCTTT.

V is TRBV5-1 and J is TRBJ1-1, with TRBD1 matching 9 bases. J was trimmed by 5 bases and V by 3 bases; bases with no gene match: 5. The CDR3 has 14 amino acids. The V gene's germline CDR1 is SGHRS and CDR2 YFSETQ. The CDR3 nucleotides are TGCGCCAGCAGCTGGGGACAGGGAAATACTGAAGCTTTCTTT. It encodes CASSWGQGNTEAFF.

The CDR3 here is CASSERFGGAFF. The CDR3 nucleotides read TGTGCCAGCAGTGAAAGGTTTGGAGGAGCTTTCTTT. V gene TRBV6-1 combines with J gene TRBJ1-1; no reliable D call. The CDR3 totals 12 residues. Trimming stripped 2 bases from V and 10 bases from J, with 11 bases between. The germline V gene has CDR1 MNHNS and CDR2 SASEGT.

This clone was picked up one time. The rearrangement uses TRBV15 and TRBJ1-5; TRBD1 agrees at 7 bases. V dropped 4 bases and J dropped 0; count of bases not matched to a gene: 3. Germline V gene sequence: CDR1 LNHNV, CDR2 YYDKDF (reference sequence). This CDR3 contains 15 residues. For the CDR3, the DNA is TGTGCCACCAGCAACAGGGGTTATAGCAATCAGCCCCAGCATTTT. Translating it yields CATSNRGYSNQPQHF.

This chain connects TRBV29-1 to TRBJ1-1, with D maybe TRBD1 (6 bases). There are 12 residues in the CDR3. Germline V gene data show CDR1 as SQVTM and CDR2 as ANQGSEA. V lost 0 bases and J 6 bases, leaving 8 bases between the germline ends. The CDR3 sequence is CSVEDNRAEAFF. CDR3 nucleotides: TGCAGCGTTGAAGATAACAGGGCTGAAGCTTTCTTT.

The chain links TRBV28 to TRBJ2-1; D is perhaps TRBD1 (6 bases). This CDR3 has 13 residues. CDR1 is MDHEN, CDR2 SYDVKM, per germline. V was cut by 6 bases and J by 7 bases, with 13 bases left in between. The CDR3 protein is CASRAGEWNEQFF. The DNA of the CDR3 is TGTGCCAGCAGGGCAGGGGAATGGAATGAGCAGTTCTTC.

This sequence joins TRBV28 and TRBJ2-1; 12 bases line up with TRBD2. The CDR3 is 16 amino acids. V lost 5 bases and J lost 4; bases outside the gene matches: 6. The germline CDR1 and CDR2 sequences are MDHEN and SYDVKM. CDR3 residues: CASSPTSGGHYNEQFF. The CDR3 bases are TGTGCCAGCAGTCCGACTAGCGGGGGCCATTACAATGAGCAGTTCTTC.

CDR3 sequence: CASSPISGRVDSDEQFF. CDR3 sequence (DNA): TGTGCCAGCAGCCCTATTTCTGGACGGGTTGATAGCGATGAGCAGTTCTTC. The chain combines TRBV7-9 with TRBJ2-1; tentatively, D is TRBD2 (5 bases). The V and J ends lost 5 bases and 8 bases respectively, with 25 bases between them. The CDR3 runs 17 residues. Germline assignment: CDR1 SEHNR and CDR2 FQNEAQ (reference sequence).

The chain combines TRBV27 with TRBJ1-2, with D possibly being TRBD1 (6 bases). Germline CDR1 reads MNHEY; CDR2 reads SMNVEV (reference sequence). Between the trimmed V and J ends, which lost 3 bases and 8 bases, there was a span of 25 bases. The CDR3 covers 17 residues. For the CDR3, the DNA is TGTGCCAGCAGTTTCGTGAGACAGGTTCACAATCGAGGGGGCTACACCTTC. This gives the protein CASSFVRQVHNRGGYTF.

The chain has TRBV7-3 and TRBJ1-1, with no clear D. Germline V CDR1 and CDR2: SGHTA, FQGTGA. V lost 0 bases and J 1 base, leaving 9 bases between the germline ends. The CDR3 sequence is 15 residues long. The CDR3 region is CASSLTVGRNTEAFF. The CDR3, as DNA: TGTGCCAGCAGCTTAACCGTAGGGAGGAACACTGAAGCTTTCTTT.

In regard to this clone: At one end, the junction sequence differs from germline, possibly due to a read error. CDR3 DNA sequence: TGTGCCAGCAGCCAGCCGGATGGATACGTGAAGGAGAACTTC. Its translation is CASSQPDGYVKENF. The V call is TRBV5-5, the J call TRBJ2-7; D is ambiguous. Germline V CDR1 and CDR2: SGHKS, YYEKEE (reference sequence). The CDR3 extends over 14 amino acids. The whole variable domain, filled in from reference TRBV5-5 and TRBJ2-7, reads DAGVTQSPTHLIKTRGQQVTLRCSPISGHKSVSWYQQVLGQGPQFIFQYYEKEERGRGNFPDRFSARQFPNYSSELNVNALLLGDSALYLCASSQPDGYVKENFGPGTRLTVT.

The rearrangement uses TRBV7-9 and TRBJ1-1; no reliable D call. V gave up 1 base and J gave up 5 bases, with 11 bases separating them. The CDR3 totals 14 residues. The V gene's germline CDR1 is SEHNR and CDR2 FQNEAQ (reference sequence). The CDR3 region has the DNA TGTGCCAGCAGCTTAGGAAAACCGGGGACTGAAGCTTTCTTT. It encodes CASSLGKPGTEAFF. The variable domain in full, completed from reference TRBV7-9 and TRBJ1-1, reads DTGVSQNPRHKITKRGQNVTFRCDPISEHNRLYWYRQTLGQGPEFLTYFQNEAQLEKSRLLSDRFSAERPKGSFSTLEIQRTEQGDSAMYLCASSLGKPGTEAFFGQGTRLTVV.

V and J are TRBV2 and TRBJ1-1, with D unclear. The CDR3 is made up of 13 amino acids. CDR1 and CDR2 (germline): SNHLY, FYNNEI. Trimming took 6 bases from V and 5 from J, leaving 13 bases between them. CDR3 in amino acids: CASSYTPGTEAFF. The CDR3 bases are TGTGCCAGCAGCTACACCCCCGGGACTGAAGCTTTCTTT.

V gene TRBV7-9 combines with J gene TRBJ2-3; 8 bases are shared with TRBD2. The CDR3 covers 16 residues. The trim removed 1 base at V and 5 bases at J, leaving 8 bases unmatched. Germline values: CDR1 SEHNR, CDR2 FQNEAQ (reference sequence). CDR3 coding DNA: TGTGCCAGCAGCTTAGTACGACTAGCGATCAAAGATACGCAGTATTTT. Translation gives CASSLVRLAIKDTQYF. Full variable domain (outside the CDR3, taken from reference TRBV7-9 and TRBJ2-3): DTGVSQNPRHKITKRGQNVTFRCDPISEHNRLYWYRQTLGQGPEFLTYFQNEAQLEKSRLLSDRFSAERPKGSFSTLEIQRTEQGDSAMYLCASSLVRLAIKDTQYFGPGTRLTVL.

This sequence joins TRBV7-8 and TRBJ1-4; D not resolved. This CDR3 is built from 15 residues. The germline gives CDR1 SGHVS, CDR2 FQNEAQ. Trimming removed 7 bases at V and 3 bases at J, with 15 bases between. The CDR3 sequence is CASTPRPSANEKLFF. In DNA, the CDR3 is TGTGCCAGCACCCCCAGGCCGTCGGCTAATGAAAAACTGTTTTTT.

The CDR3 loop is CASGDSNQPQHF. The DNA for the CDR3 is TGTGCCAGCGGGGACAGTAATCAGCCCCAGCATTTT. The chain is built from TRBV6-5 and TRBJ1-5; 7 nucleotides line up with TRBD1. With 8 bases clipped from V and 4 bases from J, the junction kept 2 bases outside the gene matches. The CDR3 is 12 residues long. Germline V gene sequence: CDR1 MNHEY, CDR2 SVGAGI.

The V call is TRBV4-2, the J call TRBJ2-3; TRBD2 is a possible D gene (7 bases). V lost 0 bases and J lost 1, with 11 bases in between. The germline gives CDR1 LGHNA, CDR2 YNFKEQ. This CDR3 has 16 amino acids. CDR3 in DNA: TGTGCCAGCAGCCAAGAAAGGGGGAGGGGCACAGATACGCAGTATTTT. It is translated as CASSQERGRGTDTQYF.